What follows are 3 T cell receptor beta chains derived from one specimen sequenced in a study of circulating and synovial CD4+ cells in juvenile arthritis. Assay: immunoSEQ multiplex PCR; the TCRdb copy retains only in-frame clones and omits some. The table records around 32,000 clones, approximately 92% of them present only once. The source material was CD4+ T cells from blood. The receptors here all came from a human donor with juvenile idiopathic arthritis.

The genes are TRBV10-3 and TRBJ2-3; 7 positions match TRBD2. The CDR3 has 15 amino acids. Germline CDR1 and CDR2: ENHRY and SYGVKD. Trimming cost V 11 bases and J 0 bases; bases outside gene matches: 11. CDR3 protein: CAVSLASGSTDTQYF. The DNA of the CDR3 is TGTGCCGTCTCCTTGGCTAGCGGAAGCACAGATACGCAGTATTTT.

The genes are TRBV6-1 and TRBJ1-3, with unresolved D. This CDR3 contains 15 residues. The germline gives CDR1 MNHNS, CDR2 SASEGT. V lost 0 bases and J 0 bases, leaving 6 bases between the germline ends. As DNA, the CDR3 is TGTGCCAGCAGTGAAGCTACGGGCTCTGGAAACACCATATATTTT. Translation: CASSEATGSGNTIYF.

The J gene is TRBJ2-7, the V gene TRBV28; 14 bases map to TRBD2. This CDR3 is built from 17 residues. Trimming removed 2 bases from V and 4 bases from J; junction bases left unmatched: 7. The germline gives CDR1 MDHEN, CDR2 SYDVKM. The chain's CDR3 is CASSLPGLAGGIYEQYF. CDR3 DNA sequence: TGTGCCAGCAGTTTACCCGGACTAGCGGGAGGAATTTACGAGCAGTACTTC.